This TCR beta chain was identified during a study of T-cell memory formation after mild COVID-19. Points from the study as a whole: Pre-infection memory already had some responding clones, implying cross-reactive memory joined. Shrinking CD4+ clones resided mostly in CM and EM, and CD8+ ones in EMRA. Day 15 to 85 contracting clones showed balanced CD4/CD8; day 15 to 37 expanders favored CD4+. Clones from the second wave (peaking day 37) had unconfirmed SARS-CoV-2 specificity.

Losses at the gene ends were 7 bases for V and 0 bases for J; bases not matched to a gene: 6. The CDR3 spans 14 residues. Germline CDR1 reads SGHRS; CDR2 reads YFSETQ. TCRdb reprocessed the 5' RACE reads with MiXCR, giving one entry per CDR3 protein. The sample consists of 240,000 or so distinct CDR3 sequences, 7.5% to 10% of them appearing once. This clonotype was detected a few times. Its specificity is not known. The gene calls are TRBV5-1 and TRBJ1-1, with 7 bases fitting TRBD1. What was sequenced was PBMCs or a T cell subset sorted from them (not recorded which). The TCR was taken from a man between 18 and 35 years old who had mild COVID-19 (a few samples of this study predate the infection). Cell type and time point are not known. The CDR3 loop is CASQMGQMNTEAFF. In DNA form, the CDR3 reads TGCGCCAGCCAGATGGGACAGATGAACACTGAAGCTTTCTTT.